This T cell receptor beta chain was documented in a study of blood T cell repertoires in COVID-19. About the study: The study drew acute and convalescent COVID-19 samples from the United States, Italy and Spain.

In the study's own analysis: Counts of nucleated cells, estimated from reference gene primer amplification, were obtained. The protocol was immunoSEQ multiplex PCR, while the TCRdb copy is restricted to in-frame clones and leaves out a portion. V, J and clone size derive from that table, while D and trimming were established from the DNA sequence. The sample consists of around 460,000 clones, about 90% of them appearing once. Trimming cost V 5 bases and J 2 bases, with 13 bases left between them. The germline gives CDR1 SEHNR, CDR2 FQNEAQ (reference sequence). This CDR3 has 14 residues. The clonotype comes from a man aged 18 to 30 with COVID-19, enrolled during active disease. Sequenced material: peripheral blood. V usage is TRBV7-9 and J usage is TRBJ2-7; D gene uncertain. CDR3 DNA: TGTGCCAGCAGCCCGCAGGCCGCTACCTACGAGCAGTACTTC. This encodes CASSPQAATYEQYF.